A single sample gave rise to the 15 T cell receptor beta chains below, sequenced in a study of early T cells in non-severe SARS-CoV-2 infection. Using its own MiXCR run on the 5' RACE reads, TCRdb lists one record per CDR3 protein. The sample lists fewer than 45,000 distinct CDR3 sequences; around 6% were seen once. The sequenced sample consisted of whole blood. These receptor sequences come from an adult who was a healthcare worker with PCR-confirmed SARS-CoV-2 infection or an uninfected control (not recorded which).

V and J are TRBV4-1 and TRBJ2-7; the match to TRBD1 covers 7 bases. CDR3 length: 13 residues. Germline assignment: CDR1 MGHRA and CDR2 YSYEKL. Trimming took 3 bases from V and 3 from J; bases not matched to a gene: 2. CDR3 DNA: TGCGCCAGCAGCCAGGGACAGAACTACGAGCAGTACTTC. Translation gives CASSQGQNYEQYF.

This clonotype was counted ten times or more. The rearrangement uses TRBV11-2 and TRBJ2-5, with D uncertain. From germline, CDR1 is SGHAT and CDR2 FQNNGV. The CDR3 runs to 12 residues. The V end lost 5 bases, the J end lost 5 bases, and 9 bases lay between the germline ends. The CDR3: CASSRIDETQYF. DNA of the CDR3: TGTGCCAGCAGCCGGATTGACGAGACCCAGTACTTC.

The CDR3 region is CASSYSIAGSGYTF. The CDR3 DNA reads as TGTGCCAGCAGTTACTCGATCGCCGGGTCTGGCTACACCTTC. V usage is TRBV6-6 and J usage is TRBJ1-2; D unresolved. Germline assignment: CDR1 MNHNY and CDR2 SVGAGI (reference sequence). This CDR3 comprises 14 residues. Trimming removed 0 bases from V and 7 bases from J, with 12 bases in between.

This clonotype was observed many times. V is TRBV28 and J is TRBJ1-2, with D tentatively TRBD1 (5 bases). V lost 2 bases and J lost 8, with 18 bases in between. The CDR3 has 15 residues. Germline values: CDR1 MDHEN, CDR2 SYDVKM. DNA of the CDR3: TGTGCCAGCAGTTTAGAGGCCTGGGACTCTAGCGGCTACACCTTC. It encodes CASSLEAWDSSGYTF.

This chain joins TRBV2 and TRBJ1-5, with D unresolved. This CDR3 has 15 amino acids. The germline gives CDR1 SNHLY, CDR2 FYNNEI. V gave up 4 bases and J gave up 0 bases, with 10 bases separating them. The CDR3 region is CASSGRQYSNQPQHF. Written as DNA, the CDR3 is TGTGCCAGCAGTGGACGCCAGTATAGCAATCAGCCCCAGCATTTT.

In this sample, this clonotype turned up many times. The genes are TRBV7-7 and TRBJ2-1, with 9 bases fitting TRBD2. Looked up from germline, CDR1 is SSHAT and CDR2 is FNYEAQ (reference sequence). The CDR3 sequence is 16 residues long. The V gene end was trimmed by 1 base and the J gene end by 1 base; junction bases not matched to a gene: 2. CDR3 nucleotides: TGTGCCAGCAGCTTAGGGCTAGCGGGGTCCTACAATGAGCAGTTCTTC. This codes for CASSLGLAGSYNEQFF.

This chain links TRBV11-3 with TRBJ2-7; 9 bases fit TRBD2. CDR1 SGHNT and CDR2 YENEEA come from the germline V gene. The trim removed 5 bases at V and 7 bases at J, leaving 9 bases unmatched. The CDR3 totals 14 residues. The CDR3, as DNA: TGTGCCAGCAGCCCCCGCGGGGGGGCGGAAGAGCAGTACTTC. This translates into CASSPRGGAEEQYF.

This clonotype was picked up many times. The chain combines TRBV6-2 or TRBV6-3 with TRBJ2-3; D not certain. The germline CDR1 and CDR2 sequences are MNHEY and SVGEGT. Trimming left V 6 bases short and J 2 bases short, with 6 bases between. The CDR3 is 12 residues long. The DNA for the CDR3 is TGTGCCAGCAGCCCCTACACAGATACGCAGTATTTT. Translated, it gives CASSPYTDTQYF.

This clonotype was counted ten times or more. CDR3 in amino acids: CASSLTVAGVGEQYF. The DNA for the CDR3 is TGTGCCAGCAGCTTAACAGTCGCTGGAGTAGGGGAGCAGTACTTC. The V and J genes are TRBV7-2 and TRBJ2-7; D uncertain. Germline CDR1 SGHTA, CDR2 FQGNSA. The CDR3 spans 15 residues. The germline V and J ends were trimmed by 2 bases and 7 bases, with 18 bases remaining between them.

This clonotype was found many times. Here the CDR3 reads CSVVTQGHREPQHF. In DNA, the CDR3 is TGCAGCGTAGTAACACAGGGGCACAGGGAGCCCCAGCATTTT. The J gene is TRBJ1-5, the V gene TRBV29-1; 7 nucleotides agree with TRBD1. V lost 6 bases and J lost 8; bases outside the gene matches: 13. CDR1 is SQVTM, CDR2 ANQGSEA, per germline. This CDR3 has 14 residues.

In this sample, this clonotype turned up a few times. V and J are TRBV7-2 and TRBJ2-1; TRBD2 matches at 7 bases. This CDR3 contains 15 residues. The germline V gene has CDR1 SGHTA and CDR2 FQGNSA. V dropped 1 base and J dropped 2; count of bases not matched to a gene: 2. In nucleotides, the CDR3 is TGTGCCAGCAGCTTAGGCCTAGCGGCCTACAATGAGCAGTTCTTC. This codes for CASSLGLAAYNEQFF. Looking up the rest from reference TRBV7-2 and TRBJ2-1 gives the full variable domain: GAGVSQSPSNKVTEKGKDVELRCDPISGHTALYWYRQSLGQGLEFLIYFQGNSAPDKSGLPSDRFSAERTGGSVSTLTIQRTQQEDSAVYLCASSLGLAAYNEQFFGPGTRLTVL.

This clonotype has at least ten counts. This chain connects TRBV29-1 to TRBJ2-5; D is unresolved. This CDR3 has 10 amino acids. Germline V CDR1 and CDR2: SQVTM, ANQGSEA. Trimming pared 3 bases from V and 3 bases from J, leaving 2 bases between. CDR3: CSVDEETQYF. The CDR3 DNA sequence: TGCAGCGTTGATGAAGAGACCCAGTACTTC. Full variable domain (missing parts from reference TRBV29-1 and TRBJ2-5): SAVISQKPSRDICQRGTSLTIQCQVDSQVTMMFWYRQQPGQSLTLIATANQGSEATYESGFVIDKFPISRPNLTFSTLTVSNMSPEDSSIYLCSVDEETQYFGPGTRLLVL.

Ten or more counts support this clonotype. The CDR3 spells CSVEGASTDTQYF. The CDR3 bases are TGCAGCGTTGAGGGGGCTTCCACAGATACGCAGTATTTT. This chain joins TRBV29-1 and TRBJ2-3; D is possibly TRBD1 (6 bases). CDR1 and CDR2 from the germline V gene are SQVTM and ANQGSEA. V lost 3 bases, J lost 2 bases, and 9 bases lay in between. The CDR3 extends over 13 amino acids.

At least ten counts were recorded for this clonotype. V gene TRBV30 combines with J gene TRBJ2-7; 14 bases match TRBD2. The CDR3 loop spans 17 amino acids. V lost 0 bases to trimming and J lost 5 bases; unmatched junction nucleotides: 9. The germline CDR1 and CDR2 sequences are GTSNPN and SVGIG (reference sequence). CDR3 coding DNA: TGTGCCTGGAGTGTACGAGCCGGGACTAGCGGGAGCCACGAGCAGTACTTC. Translating gives CAWSVRAGTSGSHEQYF. Complete variable domain (other parts from reference TRBV30 and TRBJ2-7): SQTIHQWPATLVQPVGSPLSLECTVEGTSNPNLYWYRQAAGRGLQLLFYSVGIGQISSEVPQNLSASRPQDRQFILSSKKLLLSDSGFYLCAWSVRAGTSGSHEQYFGPGTRLTVT.

Ten or more counts support this clonotype. The chain links TRBV7-2 to TRBJ1-2, with D possibly TRBD1 on 6 matching bases. The CDR3 extends over 16 amino acids. The V and J ends lost 1 base and 0 bases respectively, with 12 bases between them. Per the germline V gene, CDR1 is SGHTA and CDR2 is FQGNSA. As DNA, the CDR3 is TGTGCCAGCAGCTTAGGAGGGGGGAAGACTAACTATGGCTACACCTTC. Protein product: CASSLGGGKTNYGYTF.